This TCR beta chain stems from a study of blood T cell repertoires in COVID-19. Across the study: T cells, B-cell-depleted T cells, or PBMCs provided the cDNA or gDNA that served as material.

Authors' analysis steps: Reference gene primer amplification in the assay estimated nucleated cell counts. The table came from immunoSEQ multiplex PCR; TCRdb's copy has only in-frame clones and leaves some out. D and trimming come from the DNA, and the V and J calls and clone size come from that table. The sample lists tens of thousands of clones, 81% occurring once. This clonotype originated in a man older than 75 with active or convalescent COVID-19. Sequencing was performed on peripheral blood.

The CDR3 region has the DNA TGTGCCAGCAGCTCTGGACAGGGCTACGAGCAGTACTTC. Its translation: CASSSGQGYEQYF. This rearrangement joins TRBV5-5 to TRBJ2-7; TRBD1 matches 8 bases. The CDR3 sequence is 13 residues long. CDR1 and CDR2 (germline): SGHKS, YYEKEE (reference sequence). The J segment lost 3 bases and the V segment lost 3 bases, leaving 2 bases of the junction unmatched.